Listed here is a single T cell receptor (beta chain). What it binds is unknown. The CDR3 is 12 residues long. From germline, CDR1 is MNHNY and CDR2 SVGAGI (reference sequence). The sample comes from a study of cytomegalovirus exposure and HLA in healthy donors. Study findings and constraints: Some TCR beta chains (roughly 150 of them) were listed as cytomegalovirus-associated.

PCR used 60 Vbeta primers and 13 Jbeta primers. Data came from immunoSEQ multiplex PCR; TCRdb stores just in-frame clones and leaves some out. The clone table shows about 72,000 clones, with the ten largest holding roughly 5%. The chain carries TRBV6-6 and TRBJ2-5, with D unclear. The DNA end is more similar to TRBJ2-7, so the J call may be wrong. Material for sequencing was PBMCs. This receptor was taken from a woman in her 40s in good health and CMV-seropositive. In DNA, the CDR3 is TGTGCCAGCAGCGTAATAGCCGGCGAGCAGTACTTC. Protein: CASSVIAGEQYF.